This T cell receptor beta chain emerged from a study of shared clonotypes between healthy human individuals. Donors were healthy HIV-negative adults without recent acute infections or vaccinations. The CDR3 is 13 residues long. V was shortened by 6 bases and J by 2 bases, with 10 bases between the two germline ends. Per germline, CDR1 MNHNS and CDR2 SASEGT. Measured with immunoSEQ multiplex PCR; TCRdb has only the in-frame clones, and not every one. The repertoire includes approximately 120,000 clones, under 70% of them detected once, and roughly 23% sits in the top ten. The genes are TRBV6-1 and TRBJ2-5; D is unresolved. Sample: memory CD8+ T cells sorted from blood. Regarding subset: CD45RO+ cells pooled with CCR7-negative TemRA cells. The receptor was isolated from a woman between 25 and 40 years old in good health. CDR3 region: CASSHREQETQYF. In nucleotides, the CDR3 is TGTGCCAGCAGCCATCGAGAACAAGAGACCCAGTACTTC.